These 14 T cell receptor beta chains share one sample of origin, sequenced in a study of PD-1 blockade in classical Hodgkin lymphoma. Time point defined: cycle 4 day 1 (C4D1), after five to seven weeks of nivolumab. Exposure to brentuximab vedotin varied, and each patient had relapsed following autologous stem cell transplantation. TCRdb keeps only in-frame clones here, not all; method: immunoSEQ multiplex PCR. Found here are roughly 20,000 clones, approximately 80% of them singletons; the top ten hold 40%. This specimen consisted of peripheral blood mononuclear cells (PBMCs), obtained before the fourth cycle of nivolumab. The receptors were gathered from a human donor with classical Hodgkin lymphoma.

This rearrangement joins TRBV7-8 to TRBJ2-1; 9 bases agree with TRBD1. Trimming removed 5 bases from V and 8 bases from J; junction bases left unmatched: 7. The CDR3 has 14 residues. Per the germline V gene, CDR1 is SGHVS and CDR2 is FQNEAQ. The CDR3 region is CASSARDRADEQFF. The CDR3 nucleotides are TGTGCCAGCAGCGCCCGGGACAGGGCGGATGAGCAGTTCTTC.

This rearrangement joins TRBV7-9 to TRBJ2-7, with a weak D call TRBD1 (5 bases). CDR1 is SEHNR, CDR2 FQNEAQ, per germline (reference sequence). The ends were cut back, 4 bases at V and 5 bases at J, with 24 bases in the middle. The CDR3 is made up of 17 amino acids. CDR3 region: CASSSQDSIQGEDEQYF. CDR3 sequence (DNA): TGTGCCAGCAGCTCCCAGGATTCAATCCAGGGTGAGGACGAGCAGTACTTC.

This clone was counted a single time. V usage is TRBV6-6 and J usage is TRBJ1-2, with 7 bases aligning to TRBD1. Trimming took 2 bases from V and 2 from J; bases not matched to a gene: 5. CDR3 length: 15 amino acids. Germline assignment: CDR1 MNHNY and CDR2 SVGAGI (reference sequence). CDR3 bases: TGTGCCAGCAGTTACCCGACAGGGTTCAACTATGGCTACACCTTC. Its translation: CASSYPTGFNYGYTF.

J is TRBJ2-5 and V is TRBV4-1, with 9 bases lining up with TRBD2. J gave up 5 bases and V 3 bases, and 7 bases lay outside the gene matches. CDR3 length equals 15 residues. Germline values: CDR1 MGHRA, CDR2 YSYEKL. The CDR3 is CASSQTGLASETQYF. CDR3 DNA: TGCGCCAGCAGCCAGACGGGACTAGCTTCGGAGACCCAGTACTTC.

In its sample, this clone was seen a few times. V gene TRBV6-5 combines with J gene TRBJ1-2, with a tentative D call TRBD1 (5 bases). The CDR3 sequence is 16 residues long. Germline CDR1 and CDR2: MNHEY and SVGAGI. V was shortened by 0 bases and J by 2 bases, with 13 bases between the two germline ends. CDR3 coding DNA: TGTGCCAGCAGTTACTCGAGGACGGGGGGGAACTATGGCTACACCTTC. Translating gives CASSYSRTGGNYGYTF.

The chain links TRBV5-1 to TRBJ2-3; the D is unclear. This CDR3 comprises 12 residues. The V gene lost 5 bases and the J gene lost 5 bases, with 9 bases spanning the gap. CDR1 and CDR2 (germline): SGHRS, YFSETQ. The CDR3 spells CASRETGDTQYF. DNA of the CDR3: TGCGCCAGCAGGGAGACCGGAGATACGCAGTATTTT.

This clone has a single count. This sequence joins TRBV4-1 and TRBJ1-1; 8 bases align to TRBD1. The CDR3 spans 14 residues. V lost 4 bases to trimming and J lost 11 bases; unmatched junction nucleotides: 12. CDR1 MGHRA and CDR2 YSYEKL come from the germline V gene. Here the CDR3 DNA reads TGCGCCAGCAGCCTCCTCACCGGGACAGGATCGGCTTTCTTT. As protein: CASSLLTGTGSAFF.

This clone has just one count. The V call is TRBV18, the J call TRBJ2-1; 8 bases line up with TRBD2. J lost 6 bases, V lost 3 bases, and 4 bases had no gene match. Germline loops: CDR1 KGHSH, CDR2 LQKENI. This CDR3 spans 14 amino acids. CDR3 DNA sequence: TGTGCCAGCTCACCGGGACTAGGGACCAATGAGCAGTTCTTC. This sequence encodes CASSPGLGTNEQFF.

The V gene is TRBV7-9, the J gene TRBJ1-1; D not resolved. Germline values: CDR1 SEHNR, CDR2 FQNEAQ (reference sequence). V was shortened by 3 bases and J by 4 bases, with 9 bases between the two germline ends. The CDR3 has 13 amino acids. Here the CDR3 DNA reads TGTGCCAGCAGCTTCGGTCCGAGCACTGAAGCTTTCTTT. Its translation is CASSFGPSTEAFF.

The V and J genes are TRBV4-1 and TRBJ2-3; 14 bases match TRBD2. V shed 8 bases and J 6 bases; nucleotides not matched to a gene: 7. The CDR3 runs to 15 residues. Germline V gene data show CDR1 as MGHRA and CDR2 as YSYEKL. The DNA for the CDR3 is TGCGCCAGCGCGGGACTAGCGGGGGACCCCGATACGCAGTATTTT. Protein sequence: CASAGLAGDPDTQYF.

This clone was recorded a few times. Written as DNA, the CDR3 is TGTGCCACCATGAGGACCAGGGATAGCAATCAGCCCCAGCATTTT. Translated, it gives CATMRTRDSNQPQHF. The chain couples TRBV6-5 to TRBJ1-5; D possibly corresponds to TRBD1 (5 bases). Germline CDR1 is MNHEY and CDR2 is SVGAGI. The V and J ends lost 10 bases and 0 bases respectively, with 16 bases between them. The CDR3 covers 15 residues.

J is TRBJ2-3 and V is TRBV7-9, with no clear D. This CDR3 contains 14 residues. Looked up from germline, CDR1 is SEHNR and CDR2 is FQNEAQ (reference sequence). V was trimmed by 0 bases and J by 3 bases, leaving 7 bases between them. The CDR3 nucleotides are TGTGCCAGCAGCTTAGCCGTCTCGACAGATACGCAGTATTTT. Translating it yields CASSLAVSTDTQYF.

The rearrangement uses TRBV18 and TRBJ1-3; D unresolved. Germline values: CDR1 KGHSH, CDR2 LQKENI. The CDR3 covers 17 residues. Trimming stripped 0 bases from V and 0 bases from J, with 12 bases between. The CDR3 DNA reads as TGTGCCAGCTCACCACCTGTTCAGGCCCTCTCTGGAAACACCATATATTTT. As protein: CASSPPVQALSGNTIYF.

This rearrangement joins TRBV30 to TRBJ2-1; the D gene is possibly TRBD2 (5 bases). V was cut by 0 bases and J by 7 bases, with 16 bases left in between. The CDR3 sequence is 15 residues long. From germline, CDR1 is GTSNPN and CDR2 SVGIG (reference sequence). CDR3: CAWSVASGRLNEQFF. The CDR3 DNA follows: TGTGCCTGGAGTGTAGCCAGCGGACGACTAAATGAGCAGTTCTTC.